One sample yielded the 7 T cell receptor beta chains listed below, sequenced in a study of memory CD4+ T cells and cytomegalovirus serostatus. The repertoire was sequenced with immunoSEQ multiplex PCR; TCRdb's copy has only in-frame clones and lacks some. The sample shows 52,000 or so clones, around 80% of them seen only once. The sort gate was single viable CD3+CD4+CD8-CD45RO+ cells for memory CD4+ T cells. Sequencing was performed on memory CD4+ T cells from blood. The receptors were sampled from an adult in good health and CMV-seronegative.

The rearrangement uses TRBV27 and TRBJ1-2; weak D call: TRBD1 (5 bases). The CDR3 sequence is 15 residues long. The V end was cut by 6 bases, the J end by 4 bases, with 18 bases between. Per germline, CDR1 MNHEY and CDR2 SMNVEV (reference sequence). This CDR3 reads CASRSPGSTLYGYTF. The CDR3 nucleotides are TGTGCCAGCAGGTCCCCAGGGTCAACCCTCTATGGCTACACCTTC.

The rearrangement links TRBV4-1 to TRBJ1-1, with 11 bases that match TRBD1. Germline lookup yields CDR1 MGHRA and CDR2 YSYEKL. V shed 2 bases and J 8 bases; nucleotides not matched to a gene: 7. The CDR3 sequence is 15 residues long. CDR3 residues: CASSQIPGQGGEAFF. CDR3 in DNA: TGCGCCAGCAGCCAAATTCCGGGACAGGGGGGGGAAGCTTTCTTT.

This rearrangement joins TRBV7-3 to TRBJ1-6; 7 nucleotides align to TRBD1. This CDR3 contains 18 residues. Germline V gives CDR1 SGHTA, CDR2 FQGTGA. V was pared by 4 bases and J by 0 bases, with 9 bases of the junction left unmatched. CDR3 loop: CASSSRARGSSYNSPLHF. The CDR3, as DNA: TGTGCCAGCAGCTCCAGAGCCAGGGGGAGCTCCTATAATTCACCCCTCCACTTT.

V usage is TRBV6-5 and J usage is TRBJ1-2; TRBD1 aligns across 8 bases. Germline loops: CDR1 MNHEY, CDR2 SVGAGI. The CDR3 runs to 12 residues. Trimming took 5 bases from V and 7 from J; bases not matched to a gene: 3. The CDR3 is CASSTGTGGYTF. CDR3 in DNA: TGTGCCAGCAGTACTGGGACAGGTGGCTACACCTTC.

The rearrangement joins TRBV18 to TRBJ1-4; D is unclear. Germline CDR1 and CDR2: KGHSH and LQKENI. This CDR3 is 14 amino acids long. V gave up 3 bases and J gave up 2 bases, with 7 bases separating them. CDR3 nucleotides: TGTGCCAGCTCACCTCGAAGGACTAATGAAAAACTGTTTTTT. Translation gives CASSPRRTNEKLFF.

CDR3 sequence reads: CASSSNRGNYGYTF. CDR3 DNA sequence: TGTGCCAGCAGCTCTAACAGGGGAAACTATGGCTACACCTTC. V and J are TRBV7-2 and TRBJ1-2, with 7 bases that match TRBD1. Per germline, CDR1 SGHTA and CDR2 FQGNSA. The CDR3 extends over 14 amino acids. The J segment lost 2 bases and the V segment lost 4 bases, leaving 4 bases of the junction unmatched.

A few counts support this clone. V gene TRBV7-2 combines with J gene TRBJ2-7; D assignment may be TRBD1 or TRBD2 (5 bases each). Germline V gene lookup returns CDR1 SGHTA and CDR2 FQGNSA. Trimming shortened V by 3 bases and J by 2 bases, and 11 bases separated the two germline ends. CDR3 size: 14 residues. The CDR3 sequence is CASSFEGSAYEQYF. As DNA, the CDR3 is TGTGCCAGCAGCTTCGAGGGGTCGGCCTACGAGCAGTACTTC. The whole variable domain, filled in from reference TRBV7-2 and TRBJ2-7, reads GAGVSQSPSNKVTEKGKDVELRCDPISGHTALYWYRQSLGQGLEFLIYFQGNSAPDKSGLPSDRFSAERTGGSVSTLTIQRTQQEDSAVYLCASSFEGSAYEQYFGPGTRLTVT.